This section outlines one T cell receptor (beta chain) sequence together with its context. What it binds is not known. This record comes from a study of beta chain features in type 1 diabetes. Study overall: About 110 million sorted cells were examined across all samples. Study conclusions and caveats: TCRB CDR3s were moderately but significantly shorter in Type 1 diabetes patients in all four CD4+ subsets. Diminished insertions and augmented deletions at VDJ junctions characterized type 1 diabetes patients. There was a possibility that cDNA sequencing over-represented cells with high TCR expression.

V dropped 7 bases and J dropped 6 bases, with 15 bases sitting between them. There are 13 residues in the CDR3. CDR1 and CDR2 (germline): MNHEY, SVGAGI. What was sequenced were expressed TCRB transcripts, since all of the isolated RNA had been reverse transcribed. Only in-frame clones appear in the TCRdb table, and some are missing; sequencing was by immunoSEQ multiplex PCR. The sample includes 300,000 or so clones, approximately 9.9% of them seen just once. This clonotype was sampled from a man younger than 40 with type 1 diabetes. The chain carries TRBV6-5 and TRBJ1-2; tentative D call: TRBD1 (5 bases). Sequencing input: central memory CD4+ T cells from blood. CDR3 in DNA: TGTGCCAGCACCGACGGGACGGCTAATGGCTACACCTTC. It encodes CASTDGTANGYTF.